These T cell receptor beta chains were read from a single sample in a study of T cell responses to AZD1222 COVID-19 vaccine. Profiling relied on immunoSEQ multiplex PCR, and the TCRdb table lists in-frame clones only, not all of them. This repertoire shows 150,000 or so clones, approximately 90% found once; its top ten account for roughly 3.8%. The source was peripheral blood, collected 28 days after the second AZD1222 dose. These receptors originate from an adult who received the AZD1222 COVID-19 vaccine. The CDR3 runs from the conserved cysteine through the conserved F or W. A D gene is named only where the DNA matches it firmly. For some rows the clone size is stated as once, few or many, or as a class when expanded; others skip it.

DNA,CDR3,D,size,V,J
TGCAGCGTTGAGGCGGGACCTGTTGCTTTCTTT,CSVEAGPVAFF,.,.,TRBV29-1,TRBJ1-1
TGTGCCAGTGGGAGCGGGAGCGTGAACGAGCAGTACTTC,CASGSGSVNEQYF,TRBD2,.,TRBV7-9,TRBJ2-7
TGTGCCAGCAGTATAACCGGGTGGGATGGCTACACCTTC,CASSITGWDGYTF,.,few,TRBV2,TRBJ1-2
TGTGCCTGGAGCTCTGGGACAGGGGACTACGAGCAGTACTTC,CAWSSGTGDYEQYF,TRBD1,.,TRBV30,TRBJ2-7
TGCGCCAGCAGCTTTGGGGGACGCACTGAAGCTTTCTTT,CASSFGGRTEAFF,.,.,TRBV5-1,TRBJ1-1
TGTGCCAGCAGCTTATGGGCAGGGAGGGGGCAGCCCCAGCATTTT,CASSLWAGRGQPQHF,.,.,TRBV11-3,TRBJ1-5
TGTGCCAGCAGCCAAGAACGTCGAGGGGGCTACACCTTC,CASSQERRGGYTF,.,few,TRBV3-1/TRBV3-2,TRBJ1-2
TGTGCCAGTAGTACTCCGTGGGGACAGGGGACGGAGACCCAGTACTTC,CASSTPWGQGTETQYF,TRBD1,.,TRBV19,TRBJ2-5
TGTGCCAGCAGCTTTGGGACTAGCGGTGTGTACGAGCAGTACTTC,CASSFGTSGVYEQYF,TRBD2,.,TRBV5-6,TRBJ2-7
TGTGCCAGCAGTCCAGGGGGCTCCCTCCCGATTGCCCTCCACTTT,CASSPGGSLPIALHF,TRBD1,.,TRBV28,TRBJ1-6
TGTGCCAGCAGCCAGGGTACAGTAGCCGGGGAGCTGTTTTTT,CASSQGTVAGELFF,.,.,TRBV3-1/TRBV3-2,TRBJ2-2
TGTGCCAGTAGTTTCAACAGGGTTAACACTGAAGCTTTCTTT,CASSFNRVNTEAFF,.,.,TRBV19,TRBJ1-1
TGCAGCACTGGACAGGGAGGTGGCTACACCTTC,CSTGQGGGYTF,TRBD1,once,TRBV29-1,TRBJ1-2
TGTGCCAGCAGCGCCGTGGATAGGGGTCGCAATAATTCACCCCTCCACTTT,CASSAVDRGRNNSPLHF,.,.,TRBV9,TRBJ1-6
TGTGCCTGGAGTAGTGGAAGGGGCTCTGAAAAACTGTTTTTT,CAWSSGRGSEKLFF,.,.,TRBV30,TRBJ1-4
TGTGCCAGCTCACCATTCCGGGACAGGGTCGAGAATTCACCCCTCCACTTT,CASSPFRDRVENSPLHF,TRBD1,.,TRBV18,TRBJ1-6
TGTGCCATCAGCGCCGGCCAGCCCTATGGCTACACCTTC,CAISAGQPYGYTF,.,.,TRBV10-3,TRBJ1-2
TGTGCCAGTAGAGTCTCCGGGACAGGGAGTGGCTACACCTTC,CASRVSGTGSGYTF,TRBD1,.,TRBV19,TRBJ1-2
TGTGCCAGCAAGTGGGGCGGGGATCAGCCCCAGCATTTT,CASKWGGDQPQHF,.,once,TRBV5-8,TRBJ1-5
TGTGCCAGCAGCCCCGGGACTAGTGGCTACGAGCAGTACTTC,CASSPGTSGYEQYF,TRBD2,.,TRBV6-2/TRBV6-3,TRBJ2-7
TGTGCCAGCAGCATAAGGACTAGCGGGGCCCATGGGGATGAGCAGTTCTTC,CASSIRTSGAHGDEQFF,TRBD2,.,TRBV7-9,TRBJ2-1
TGTGCCAGCAGTGATCTAGCGGCTTACGAGCAGTACTTC,CASSDLAAYEQYF,TRBD2,.,TRBV6-2/TRBV6-3,TRBJ2-7
TGCGCCAGCAGCTTGGTCCGTAACACTGAAGCTTTCTTT,CASSLVRNTEAFF,.,.,TRBV5-1,TRBJ1-1
TGTGCCAGCAGCTTAATGGTTAGCGGCCGCCTCCAAGAGACCCAGTACTTC,CASSLMVSGRLQETQYF,.,.,TRBV7-2,TRBJ2-5
TGCGCCAGCAGCCAAGGATGGGGGAAGGGCAATCAGCCCCAGCATTTT,CASSQGWGKGNQPQHF,.,medium-sized,TRBV4-3,TRBJ1-5
TGTGCCTGGAGTGTCGGGAGGGCCATCAACGAGCAGTACTTC,CAWSVGRAINEQYF,TRBD2,.,TRBV30,TRBJ2-7
TGTGCCAGCAGCGTCCTAGCGGGGCCATACAATGAGCAGTTCTTC,CASSVLAGPYNEQFF,TRBD2,.,TRBV6-5,TRBJ2-1
TGTGCCAGCAGTACCGGGACAGGGGTTTTCTACGAGCAGTACTTC,CASSTGTGVFYEQYF,TRBD1,.,TRBV11-3,TRBJ2-7
TGTGCCAGCAGCCAAGCCGGACAGGGGGTCCCACCCCTCCACTTT,CASSQAGQGVPPLHF,TRBD1,.,TRBV3-1/TRBV3-2,TRBJ1-6
TGCGCCAGCAGCCAACCCTCCTACGAGCAGTACTTC,CASSQPSYEQYF,.,.,TRBV4-1,TRBJ2-7
TGTGCCAGCAGCGTAGACGTTTTGAGAGAAGCTTTCTTT,CASSVDVLREAFF,.,.,TRBV9,TRBJ1-1
TGTGCCAGCTCCTCCCTGGAGACCCAGTACTTC,CASSSLETQYF,.,once,TRBV7-9,TRBJ2-5
TGTGCCAGCAGCGTAACCGCTGAGCAGTTCTTC,CASSVTAEQFF,.,.,TRBV9,TRBJ2-1
TGCGCCAGCAGTGAGTCTGTTTGGGGACAGGGGCGTTTCGAGCAGTACTTC,CASSESVWGQGRFEQYF,TRBD1,.,TRBV10-2,TRBJ2-7
TGCGCCAGCAGCTCACTAACACGGTACGAGCAGTACTTC,CASSSLTRYEQYF,.,.,TRBV5-1,TRBJ2-7
TGTGCCAGCAGGGGACAGTTATACGAGCAGTACTTC,CASRGQLYEQYF,TRBD1,.,TRBV2,TRBJ2-7
TGTGCCAGCAGCTTGCGTTCGGATACGCAGTATTTT,CASSLRSDTQYF,.,.,TRBV5-5,TRBJ2-3
TGTGCCAGCAGGGACTATGAAGAGACCCAGTACTTC,CASRDYEETQYF,.,.,TRBV27,TRBJ2-5
TGTGCCAGCAGCCTACTGACACCGAACACTGAAGCTTTCTTT,CASSLLTPNTEAFF,.,.,TRBV3-1/TRBV3-2,TRBJ1-1
TGTGCCAGCAGCCAAGCCCCTAGCGCTGGGGCCAACGTCCTGACTTTC,CASSQAPSAGANVLTF,.,few,TRBV3-1/TRBV3-2,TRBJ2-6
TGTGCCAGCAGTGCTGCGGGTGAGCAGTTCTTC,CASSAAGEQFF,.,few,TRBV2,TRBJ2-1
TGCGCCAGCAGCCAAGATTGGCAGGTAGCGGATACCAAAAACATTCAGTACTTC,CASSQDWQVADTKNIQYF,.,.,TRBV4-3,TRBJ2-4
TGTGCCAGCAGCCGCCAGGCCTACGAGCAGTACTTC,CASSRQAYEQYF,.,.,TRBV12-3/TRBV12-4,TRBJ2-7
TGTGCCAGCAGGGGAGGGGGCCCTTCAAACTATGGCTACACCTTC,CASRGGGPSNYGYTF,TRBD1,.,TRBV2,TRBJ1-2
TGTGCCAGTAGTAGGTGGGACAGGAGCTACGAGCAGTACTTC,CASSRWDRSYEQYF,TRBD1,.,TRBV19,TRBJ2-7
TGTGCCAGCTCTCTTGACAGCTCTGGGGCCAACGTCCTGACTTTC,CASSLDSSGANVLTF,.,once,TRBV18,TRBJ2-6
TGTGCCAGTAGTGTGGGGGAGGTTGTCTATGGCTACACCTTC,CASSVGEVVYGYTF,.,.,TRBV19,TRBJ1-2
TGCGCCAGCAGCCAAGAGGTCAGGGGCACCGGGGAGCTGTTTTTT,CASSQEVRGTGELFF,.,once,TRBV4-1,TRBJ2-2
TGTGCCAGTAGTATTATGGGGCTAGCGGACAATGAGCAGTTCTTC,CASSIMGLADNEQFF,TRBD2,.,TRBV19,TRBJ2-1
TGTGCCAGCAGTTCCACCCGCACAGGGAAAGGTTCCGGGGAGCTGTTTTTT,CASSSTRTGKGSGELFF,.,.,TRBV7-3,TRBJ2-2
TGCAGTGCTAGTAGGGGAAGGCAGGGTTCCAACTATGGCTACACCTTC,CSASRGRQGSNYGYTF,.,.,TRBV20-1,TRBJ1-2
TGTGCCAGTAGTGACCGGGTCAGCACAGATACGCAGTATTTT,CASSDRVSTDTQYF,.,.,TRBV19,TRBJ2-3
TGTGCCAGCAGTCTCGACAGGGGGCGCGGAGAGACCCAGTACTTC,CASSLDRGRGETQYF,TRBD1,once,TRBV6-2/TRBV6-3,TRBJ2-5